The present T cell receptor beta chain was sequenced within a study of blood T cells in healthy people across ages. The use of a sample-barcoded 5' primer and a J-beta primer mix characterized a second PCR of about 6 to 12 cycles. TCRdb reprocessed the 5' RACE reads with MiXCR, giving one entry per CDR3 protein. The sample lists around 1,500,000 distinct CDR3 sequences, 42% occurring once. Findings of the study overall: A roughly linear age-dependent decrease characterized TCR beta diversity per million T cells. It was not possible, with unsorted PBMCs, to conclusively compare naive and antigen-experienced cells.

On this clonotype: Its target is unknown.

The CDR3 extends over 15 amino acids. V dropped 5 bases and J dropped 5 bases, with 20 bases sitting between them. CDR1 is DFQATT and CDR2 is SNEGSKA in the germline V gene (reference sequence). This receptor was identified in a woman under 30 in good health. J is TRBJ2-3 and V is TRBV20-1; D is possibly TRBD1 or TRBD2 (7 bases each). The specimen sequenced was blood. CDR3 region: CSAYPSRGGRDTQYF. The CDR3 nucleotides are TGCAGTGCTTATCCGAGCAGGGGGGGCCGAGATACGCAGTATTTT.